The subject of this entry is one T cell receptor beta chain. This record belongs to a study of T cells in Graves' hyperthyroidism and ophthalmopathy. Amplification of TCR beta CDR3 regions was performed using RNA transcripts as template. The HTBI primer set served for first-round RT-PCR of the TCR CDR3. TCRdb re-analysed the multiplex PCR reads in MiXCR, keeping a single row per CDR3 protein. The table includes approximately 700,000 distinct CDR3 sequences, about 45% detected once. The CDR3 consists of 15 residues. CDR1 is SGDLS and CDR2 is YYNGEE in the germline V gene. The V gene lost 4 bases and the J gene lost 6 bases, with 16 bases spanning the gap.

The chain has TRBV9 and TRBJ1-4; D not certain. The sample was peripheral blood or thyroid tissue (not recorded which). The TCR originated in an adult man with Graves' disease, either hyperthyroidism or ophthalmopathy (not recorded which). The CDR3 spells CASSQDLSLDEKLFF. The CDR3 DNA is TGTGCCAGCAGCCAAGATTTATCCCTCGATGAAAAACTGTTTTTT. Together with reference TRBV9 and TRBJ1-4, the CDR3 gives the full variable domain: DSGVTQTPKHLITATGQRVTLRCSPRSGDLSVYWYQQSLDQGLQFLIQYYNGEERAKGNILERFSAQQFPDLHSELNLSSLELGDSALYFCASSQDLSLDEKLFFGSGTQLSVL.